Below, one T cell receptor beta chain is given with its context. This clone is a singleton in its sample. The antigen it recognizes is unknown. No base-level quality is on record; no much larger clone is a single base apart. This entry comes from a study of OX40 agonist ivuxolimab in advanced cancers. About the investigation overall: Ivuxolimab, which targeted the costimulatory receptor OX40 (CD134), was an agonistic, fully human IgG2 monoclonal antibody. Intravenous ivuxolimab was administered to patients every 2 weeks at six dose levels: 0.01, 0.1, 0.3, 1.5, 3 and 10 mg/kg. Of the roughly 51 patients in dose escalation, about 19 had hepatocellular carcinoma, approximately 15 had melanoma, 9 had renal cell carcinoma and 9 had head and neck cancer. In the dose-escalation cohort, roughly 80% of patients were male, and the mean age was approximately 60 years, with a range of roughly 23 to 85. Patients were allowed to have had prior anti-PD-1, anti-PD-L1 or anti-CTLA-4 therapy, and 40% of the dose-escalation patients had previously received checkpoint inhibitors. Three dose-escalation patients achieved partial responses, one with hepatocellular carcinoma and two with cutaneous melanoma. The point of sequencing TCRbeta in the periphery was to test whether ivuxolimab changed TCR sequence diversity and drove clonal T-cell expansion. The paper covers the monotherapy dose-escalation part of the phase I ivuxolimab trial, which included N ≈ 57 patients. Findings and caveats that apply to the study as a whole: In the 0.1-3.0 mg/kg groups, partial responders were among the patients with the lowest normalized peripheral clonal expansion, particularly in CD8+ T cells. Low levels of normalized T-cell clonal expansion were also seen in some nonresponding patients. At doses of 0.1 to 3.0 mg/kg, clonal expansion of both CD4+ and CD8+ T cells in blood was seen between baseline and week 6. After ivuxolimab, expanded clones were on average more numerous among CD8+ T cells than among CD4+ T cells. The antigen specificity of the clonally expanded peripheral T cells was not determined.

Sequences LGHNA (CDR1) and YNFKEQ (CDR2) are obtained from the germline V gene. V lost 0 bases and J lost 4 bases; the stretch between them is 4 bases long. The CDR3, cysteine through phenylalanine, is 12 amino acids long. Only CDR3 DNA remains: 36 bases, in frame from the first base. Patients with autoimmune disease history or receiving systemic immunosuppression were excluded from the trial. Peripheral blood for TCR sequencing was collected from all dose cohorts at baseline, on cycle 4 day 1, and on cycle 7 day 1. Samples were obtained from an open-label, multicenter, first-in-human phase I dose-escalation trial of ivuxolimab. The trial enrolled adults with locally advanced or metastatic head and neck squamous cell, hepatocellular, melanoma or renal cell carcinoma. Before TCR sequencing, CD4+ T cells and CD8+ T cells from peripheral blood were sorted into separate populations. Genomic DNA was isolated from the sorted cells so that the TCRbeta CDR3 region could be sequenced. TCRbeta CDR3 regions were sequenced using the immunoSEQ Assay. In its TCRdb copy, this immuneACCESS table keeps in-frame sequences only and misses some clones. Where compared with another copy, unresolved V genes explain less than half of these, and the others have no known cause. The sample profile shows about 36,000 clones; 74% of them were found once. Jointly, the top ten make up around 20% of the sample.

The TCR originated in an adult with an advanced solid tumor such as melanoma, head and neck, liver or kidney cancer. Sample: CD4+ or CD8+ T cells sorted from blood, taken in a trial of the OX40 agonist ivuxolimab. The receptor chain draws on TRBV4-2 and TRBJ2-7, with no confidently assigned D gene. This receptor carries the CDR3 CASSQDMYEQYF. The nucleotide sequence is given as TGTGCCAGCAGCCAAGATATGTACGAGCAGTACTTC.